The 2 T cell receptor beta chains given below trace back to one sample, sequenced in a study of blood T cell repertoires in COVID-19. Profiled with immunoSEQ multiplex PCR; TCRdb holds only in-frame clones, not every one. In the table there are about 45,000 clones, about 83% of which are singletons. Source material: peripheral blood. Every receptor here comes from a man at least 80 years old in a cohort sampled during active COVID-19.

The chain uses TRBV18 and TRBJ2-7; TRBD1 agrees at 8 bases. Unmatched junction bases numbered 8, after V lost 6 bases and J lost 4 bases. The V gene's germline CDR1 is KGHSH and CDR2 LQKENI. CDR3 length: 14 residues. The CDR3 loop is CASSPDRVTYEQYF. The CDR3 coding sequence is TGTGCCAGCTCCCCGGACAGGGTTACATACGAGCAGTACTTC.

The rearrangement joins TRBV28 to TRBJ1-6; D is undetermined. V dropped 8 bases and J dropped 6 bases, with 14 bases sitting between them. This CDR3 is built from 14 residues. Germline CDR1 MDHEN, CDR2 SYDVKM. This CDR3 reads CASLRSSLNSPLHF. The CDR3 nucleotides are TGTGCCAGCCTTCGGTCCTCCCTTAATTCACCCCTCCACTTT.